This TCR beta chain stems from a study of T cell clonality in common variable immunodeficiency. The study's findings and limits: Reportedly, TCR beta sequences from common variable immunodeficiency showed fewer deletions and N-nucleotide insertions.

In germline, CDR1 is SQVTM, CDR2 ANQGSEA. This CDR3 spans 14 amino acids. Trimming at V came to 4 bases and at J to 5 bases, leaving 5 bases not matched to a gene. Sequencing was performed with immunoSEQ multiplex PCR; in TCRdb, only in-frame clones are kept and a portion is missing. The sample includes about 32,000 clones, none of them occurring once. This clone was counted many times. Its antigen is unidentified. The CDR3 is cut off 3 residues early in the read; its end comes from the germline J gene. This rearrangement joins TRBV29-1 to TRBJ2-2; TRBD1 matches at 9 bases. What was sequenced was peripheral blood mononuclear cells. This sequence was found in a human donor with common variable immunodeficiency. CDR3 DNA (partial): TGCAGCGTTGCGGGACAGGGATTGACCGGGGAG. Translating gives CSVAGQGLTGE. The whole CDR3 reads CSVAGQGLTGELFF.